The present T cell receptor (beta chain) was sequenced within a study of T cells after yellow fever vaccination. Turning to the study itself: SMART-Seq v4 Ultra Low Input prepared libraries from low-cell fractions.

Germline CDR1 reads MNHEY; CDR2 reads SMNVEV (reference sequence). The CDR3 spans 15 residues. V was trimmed by 5 bases and J by 0 bases, leaving 13 bases between them. Findings and caveats of the study: The secondary response was weaker but peaked faster, day 5 versus 15. The booster response re-showed most primary clones: around 96% CD4, around 87% CD8.

This clonotype was detected many times. What it binds is unknown. Generation of TCR cDNA used 5'RACE template switching (which added a universal primer site and UMIs). TCRdb passed the 5' RACE reads through MiXCR, listing each CDR3 protein once. The sample has about 320,000 distinct CDR3 sequences; approximately 12% are singletons. This specimen consisted of CD4+ T cells sorted from PBMCs, obtained 45 days after the yellow fever booster vaccination. The sequence was collected from a young man who received the YFV17D yellow fever vaccine. V is TRBV27 and J is TRBJ2-5; D not resolved. Here the CDR3 reads CASSSPAAYQETQYF. CDR3 nucleotides: TGTGCCAGCAGTAGCCCGGCGGCGTACCAAGAGACCCAGTACTTC.